Below, one T cell receptor beta chain is given with its context. Generated by immunoSEQ multiplex PCR, the TCRdb table keeps only in-frame clones and is missing some. The profile shows more than 300,000 clones, less than 90% of them singletons. This CDR3 is built from 12 residues. V was pared by 1 base and J by 6 bases, with 6 bases between. The germline CDR1 and CDR2 sequences are MNHNS and SASEGT. The sample is drawn from a study of Ad26.COV2.S vaccination and SARS-CoV-2 variants. Noted treatment: around 19 received Ad26.COV2.S at low or high dose, single or two shots; 5 received placebo; per-sample allocation not given. The samples date from day 63 after the first vaccine or placebo injection. Aged 18-55 years, donor was enrolled in Boston around 2020.

The receptor comes from a person aged 18-65 years who received the Ad26.COV2.S COVID-19 vaccine or a placebo. This chain uses TRBV6-1 with TRBJ1-2; D remains unclear. Sequenced here: peripheral blood, sampled in a trial of Ad26.COV2.S vaccine versus placebo. CDR3 bases: TGTGCCAGCAGTGAAGGCCGCCATGGCTACACCTTC. Translation gives CASSEGRHGYTF.